This entry concerns a single T cell receptor beta chain. The antigen is not known. With V trimmed by 2 bases and J by 3 bases, 3 bases remained unmatched. The CDR3 spans 14 residues. Germline assignment: CDR1 GTSNPN and CDR2 SVGIG (reference sequence). The data were obtained in a study of cytomegalovirus exposure and HLA in healthy donors. The study, taken as a whole, reports: A few chains tied to CMV proved CMV antigen-specific in vitro. Rare TCR sequences predominated, though certain public TCRs were found in many donors.

The repertoire was sequenced with immunoSEQ multiplex PCR; TCRdb's copy has only in-frame clones and lacks some. The sample carries more than 55,000 clones, around nine tenths recorded once. The donors were members of the approximately 130-subject validation cohort (separate from the approximately 670-subject first cohort). The sample was PBMCs. V usage is TRBV30 and J usage is TRBJ2-7; 11 bases are shared with TRBD2. This receptor was taken from a man younger than 35 in good health and CMV-seronegative. The CDR3 nucleotides read TGTGCCTGGAGTTTGACTAGCGGGGTCTACGAGCAGTACTTC. It translates to CAWSLTSGVYEQYF.